Below are 21 T cell receptor beta chains sequenced from a single sample in a study of prognosis after radiotherapy for stage I lung cancer. The authors amplified TCR beta CDR3 from genomic DNA using two-round multiplex PCR. Amplification during the initial PCR round employed primers specific to each TRBV and TRBJ gene. TCRdb re-derived calls from the multiplex PCR reads in MiXCR, one entry per CDR3 protein. The table records 8,000 to 9,000 distinct CDR3 sequences, 62% of them present only once. The specimen comprised PBMCs, sampled before or after stereotactic body radiation therapy (not recorded which). Receptors were obtained from a donor aged 50 or older with non-small cell lung cancer.

The chain joins TRBV11-2 to TRBJ2-1, with 8 bases that match TRBD2. The V gene's germline CDR1 is SGHAT and CDR2 FQNNGV. CDR3 length: 14 amino acids. The V gene end was trimmed by 5 bases and the J gene end by 6 bases; junction bases not matched to a gene: 6. The CDR3 region has the DNA TGTGCCAGCAGCCTTAGCGGGAATCGCAATGAGCAGTTCTTC. Translating gives CASSLSGNRNEQFF.

A note on this clonotype: A read error may produce the germline difference seen at one junction end. V usage is TRBV19 and J usage is TRBJ1-5, with TRBD1 as a possible D gene (5 bases). Germline V lookup: CDR1 LNHDA, CDR2 SQIVND (reference sequence). This CDR3 is built from 15 residues. In DNA, the CDR3 is TGTGCCAGTACTCAGGAGGCAGGGCTCAATCACCCCCAGCATTTT. Translated, it gives CASTQEAGLNHPQHF.

Of note for this clonotype: A read error likely explains this, since a far larger clone differs by one base. The chain uses TRBV14 and TRBJ2-2; D call uncertain. The germline V gene has CDR1 SGHDN and CDR2 FVKESK. V dropped 5 bases and J dropped 5 bases, with 18 bases sitting between them. This CDR3 spans 16 amino acids. The CDR3, as DNA: TGTGCCAGCAGCTTAGGGTTTATGGGTAGAACCGGGGAGCTGTTTTTT. It codes for CASSLGFMGRTGELFF.

About this clonotype: A much more abundant neighbour one base away suggests this may be a read error. The V gene is TRBV9, the J gene TRBJ2-3; 11 bases are a match to TRBD2. This CDR3 is 16 amino acids long. From germline, CDR1 is SGDLS and CDR2 YYNGEE. The CDR3 reads CDSSRGTSGSTDTQYF. The CDR3 DNA sequence: TGTGACAGCAGCAGAGGGACTAGCGGTAGCACAGATACGCAGTATTTT.

Worth noting for this clonotype: Since no conserved phenylalanine or tryptophan closes the CDR3, a read error is the likely cause. V usage is TRBV29-1 and J usage is TRBJ2-7; D is possibly TRBD1 (6 bases). The CDR3 loop spans 12 amino acids. Germline-derived CDR1 and CDR2 are SQVTM and ANQGSEA. CDR3 region: CSVGPQGNEQYL. The CDR3 DNA is TGTAGCGTAGGGCCACAGGGAAACGAGCAGTACTTA.

This chain joins TRBV2 and TRBJ1-2; no reliable D call. Trimming pared 7 bases from V and 4 bases from J, leaving 13 bases between. Germline loops: CDR1 SNHLY, CDR2 FYNNEI. The CDR3 length is 13 residues. CDR3 nucleotide sequence: TGTGCCAGCACCAAGAGAGGCACCTATGGCTACACCTTC. It encodes CASTKRGTYGYTF.

This clonotype is judged medium-sized. V usage is TRBV19 and J usage is TRBJ1-5; TRBD1 matches at 7 bases. The ends lost 7 bases at V and 3 bases at J; junction bases unmatched: 9. The germline V gene has CDR1 LNHDA and CDR2 SQIVND (reference sequence). This CDR3 contains 15 residues. The CDR3 reads CASTQETGLNQPQHF. CDR3 nucleotide sequence: TGTGCCAGTACTCAGGAGACAGGGCTCAATCAGCCCCAGCATTTT.

The chain combines TRBV7-8 with TRBJ2-1, with 9 bases identical to TRBD2. With 1 base clipped from V and 11 bases from J, the junction kept 12 bases outside the gene matches. Per germline, CDR1 SGHVS and CDR2 FQNEAQ. This CDR3 comprises 16 residues. In DNA, the CDR3 is TGTGCCAGCAGCTTAGTCTTGATAGCGGGAGAGAATAAGCAGTTCTTC. Translated, it gives CASSLVLIAGENKQFF.

Judged by abundance, this clonotype is medium-sized (0.01 to 0.1%). The chain employs TRBV27 and TRBJ1-2; D possibly corresponds to TRBD1 (5 bases). Germline-derived CDR1 and CDR2 are MNHEY and SMNVEV (reference sequence). Between the trimmed V and J ends, which lost 7 bases and 5 bases, there was a span of 17 bases. This CDR3 is 14 amino acids long. The CDR3 reads CASTPRAGLYGYTF. For the CDR3, the DNA is TGTGCCAGCACGCCGAGAGCAGGGTTATATGGCTACACCTTC.

Only one count was recorded for this clonotype. The CDR3, as DNA: TGTGCCAGTAGTAACCGACAGATAAATCAGCCCCAGCATTTT. This sequence encodes CASSNRQINQPQHF. The V and J genes are TRBV19 and TRBJ1-5; weak D call: TRBD1 (5 bases). The ends were cut back, 4 bases at V and 4 bases at J, with 11 bases in the middle. In germline, CDR1 is LNHDA, CDR2 SQIVND (reference sequence). The CDR3 sequence is 14 residues long.

This clonotype is medium-sized in the sample. This chain joins TRBV2 and TRBJ2-2; 7 nucleotides align to TRBD1. The CDR3 length is 15 residues. CDR1 is SNHLY and CDR2 is FYNNEI in the germline V gene. Trimming took 5 bases from V and 1 from J; bases not matched to a gene: 4. As DNA, the CDR3 is TGTGCCAGCAGTCGACAGGGTAGGAACACCGGGGAGCTGTTTTTT. This gives the protein CASSRQGRNTGELFF.

V and J are TRBV10-2 and TRBJ1-5, with no clear D. Germline V gene lookup returns CDR1 WSHSY and CDR2 SAAADI. This CDR3 contains 17 residues. V was cut by 6 bases and J by 2 bases, with 20 bases left in between. This CDR3 reads CASSSTACVGGNQPQHF. In DNA form, the CDR3 reads TGCGCCAGCAGCTCTACTGCCTGTGTAGGCGGCAATCAGCCCCAGCATTTT.

The rearrangement links TRBV7-3 to TRBJ2-2; D call uncertain. Deletions cut 5 bases from V and 5 bases from J, with 6 bases between. The CDR3 loop spans 12 amino acids. The germline gives CDR1 SGHTA, CDR2 FQGTGA. Here the CDR3 reads CASSERTGELFF. The DNA of the CDR3 is TGTGCCAGCAGCGAAAGGACCGGGGAGCTGTTTTTT.

This clonotype was found a few times. V gene TRBV6-1 combines with J gene TRBJ1-1; D perhaps matches TRBD1 (6 bases). Germline lookup yields CDR1 MNHNS and CDR2 SASEGT. Trimming shortened V by 6 bases and J by 10 bases, and 21 bases separated the two germline ends. This CDR3 is 14 amino acids long. For the CDR3, the DNA is TGTGCCAGCAGGGCCCCCGGCACAGGGACCCGAGCTTTCTTT. Translating it yields CASRAPGTGTRAFF.

This clonotype rates as medium-sized. V and J are TRBV30 and TRBJ1-5, with a possible D match to TRBD1 (5 bases). The CDR3 is made up of 14 amino acids. Germline CDR1 GTSNPN, CDR2 SVGIG (reference sequence). The V end was cut by 0 bases, the J end by 5 bases, with 11 bases between. The CDR3 region is CAWSVRGGYQPQHF. For the CDR3, the DNA is TGTGCCTGGAGTGTACGCGGGGGTTATCAGCCCCAGCATTTT.

This clonotype was detected only a few times. Given a much more abundant clone one base away, this may be a read error. This chain connects TRBV5-4 to TRBJ2-3, with 10 bases lining up with TRBD2. Trimming took 2 bases from V and 6 from J; bases not matched to a gene: 9. CDR3 length: 16 amino acids. Germline assignment: CDR1 SGHNT and CDR2 YYREEE (reference sequence). CDR3 nucleotides: TGTGCCAGCAGCTTTTTAGCGGGAGGAACCCACGATACGCAGTATTTT. Translated: CASSFLAGGTHDTQYF.

Only a few counts were recorded for this clonotype. The chain recombines TRBV30 with TRBJ2-7; no definite D call. Germline CDR1 and CDR2: GTSNPN and SVGIG (reference sequence). The ends were cut back, 2 bases at V and 2 bases at J, with 7 bases in the middle. CDR3 size: 12 residues. CDR3 loop: CAWSIFAYEQYF. CDR3 nucleotide sequence: TGTGCCTGGAGTATCTTCGCCTACGAGCAGTACTTC.

V is TRBV5-1 and J is TRBJ2-7; TRBD2 matches 7 bases. CDR3 length: 13 amino acids. With 5 bases clipped from V and 2 bases from J, the junction kept 4 bases outside the gene matches. Germline lookup yields CDR1 SGHRS and CDR2 YFSETQ. In nucleotides, the CDR3 is TGCGCCAGCAGGGGGGGGTTCCCCTACGAGCAGTACTTC. It translates to CASRGGFPYEQYF. Drawing the rest from reference TRBV5-1 and TRBJ2-7, the complete variable domain is KAGVTQTPRYLIKTRGQQVTLSCSPISGHRSVSWYQQTPGQGLQFLFEYFSETQRNKGNFPGRFSGRQFSNSRSEMNVSTLELGDSALYLCASRGGFPYEQYFGPGTRLTVT.

This clonotype ranks as medium-sized (0.01 to 0.1%). The rearrangement uses TRBV27 and TRBJ1-3, with 8 bases matching TRBD1. V lost 6 bases and J lost 0; bases outside the gene matches: 7. Germline V CDR1 and CDR2: MNHEY, SMNVEV (reference sequence). The CDR3 has 16 amino acids. The CDR3 sequence: CASSSTGVLSGNTIYF. CDR3 nucleotides: TGTGCCAGCAGCTCGACAGGGGTCCTCTCTGGAAACACCATATATTTT.

This clonotype is categorized as medium-sized (0.01 to 0.1%). V is TRBV3-1 and J is TRBJ2-3, with 10 bases fitting TRBD2. Germline V gene sequence: CDR1 LGHDT, CDR2 YNNKEL (reference sequence). CDR3 size: 17 residues. V trimming: 2 bases; J trimming: 3 bases; junction bases outside the gene matches: 8. CDR3 coding DNA: TGTGCCAGCAGCCAAAATCTAGCGGGAGATGGTACAGATACGCAGTATTTT. This encodes CASSQNLAGDGTDTQYF.

This clonotype was picked up many times. A read error likely explains this, since a far larger clone differs by one base. The chain couples TRBV6-2 or TRBV6-3 to TRBJ1-5; D is ambiguous. The CDR3 is 15 amino acids. From germline, CDR1 is MNHEY and CDR2 SVGEGT. The V and J ends lost 5 bases and 7 bases respectively, with 18 bases between them. CDR3 region: CASSEAGRALQPQHF. The CDR3, as DNA: TGTGCCAGCAGTGAAGCGGGGAGGGCTCTGCAGCCCCAGCATTTT.